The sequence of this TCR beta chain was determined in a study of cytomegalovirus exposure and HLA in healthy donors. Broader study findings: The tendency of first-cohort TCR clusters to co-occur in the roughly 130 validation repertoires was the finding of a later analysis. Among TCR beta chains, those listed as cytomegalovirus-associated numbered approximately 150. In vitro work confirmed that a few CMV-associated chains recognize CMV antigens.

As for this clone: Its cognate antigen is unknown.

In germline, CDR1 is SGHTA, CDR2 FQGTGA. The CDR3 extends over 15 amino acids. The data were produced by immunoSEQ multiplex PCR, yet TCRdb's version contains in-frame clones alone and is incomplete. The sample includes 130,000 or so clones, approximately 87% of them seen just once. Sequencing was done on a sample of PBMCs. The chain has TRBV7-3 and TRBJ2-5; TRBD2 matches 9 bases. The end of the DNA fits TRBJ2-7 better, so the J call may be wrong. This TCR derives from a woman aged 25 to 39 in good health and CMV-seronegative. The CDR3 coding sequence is TGTGCCAGCAGCTTACGGGCGGGGGGGCCGTACGAGCAGTACTTC. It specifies CASSLRAGGPYEQYF.